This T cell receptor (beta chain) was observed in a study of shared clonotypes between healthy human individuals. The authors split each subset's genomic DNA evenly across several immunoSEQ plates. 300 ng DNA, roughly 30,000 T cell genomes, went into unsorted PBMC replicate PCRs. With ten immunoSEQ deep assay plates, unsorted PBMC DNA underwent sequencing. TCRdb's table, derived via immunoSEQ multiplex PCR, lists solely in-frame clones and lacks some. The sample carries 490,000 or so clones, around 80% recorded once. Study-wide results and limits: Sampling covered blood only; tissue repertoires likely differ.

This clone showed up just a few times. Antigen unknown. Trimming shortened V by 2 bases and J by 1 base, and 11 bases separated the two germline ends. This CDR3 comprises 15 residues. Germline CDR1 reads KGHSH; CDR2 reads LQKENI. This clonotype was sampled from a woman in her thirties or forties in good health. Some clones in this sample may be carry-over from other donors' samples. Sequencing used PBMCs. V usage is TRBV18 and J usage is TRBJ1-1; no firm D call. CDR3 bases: TGTGCCAGCTCACCAGGACTAGAGCGGAACACTGAAGCTTTCTTT. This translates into CASSPGLERNTEAFF.